This T cell receptor beta chain stems from a study of blood T cell repertoires in COVID-19. Overall study context: COVID-19 samples, acute and convalescent, were from the United States, Italy and Spain.

The CDR3 covers 15 residues. Germline assignment: CDR1 LNHDA and CDR2 SQIVND (reference sequence). J was trimmed by 6 bases and V by 1 base; bases with no gene match: 4. As handled by the study authors: Nucleated cell number was recorded as an estimate derived from reference gene primer amplification. The method was immunoSEQ multiplex PCR; TCRdb's version includes in-frame clones alone and lacks a portion of them. V, J and clone size derive from that table, while D and trimming were established from the DNA sequence. This table holds around 71,000 clones, about 80% found once. Those enrolled in Seattle joined during active infection and were followed longitudinally afterward.

Sample: peripheral blood. The clonotype originates from a man aged 25-45 years with COVID-19, enrolled during active disease. The chain links TRBV19 to TRBJ1-5, with 9 positions matching TRBD1. The CDR3 loop is CASSIGDRVSQPQHF. The CDR3 bases are TGTGCCAGTAGTATAGGGGACAGGGTAAGTCAGCCCCAGCATTTT.